These 12 T cell receptor beta chains originate from one sample sequenced in a study of blood T cell repertoires in COVID-19. Libraries were prepared by immunoSEQ multiplex PCR; TCRdb keeps only in-frame clonotypes and omits some of them. The data show some 290,000 clones, roughly 87% seen once. Material for sequencing was peripheral blood. Receptors were obtained from a woman in her forties or fifties who had recovered from COVID-19.

The chain uses TRBV2 and TRBJ1-1, with D perhaps matching TRBD1 (5 bases). Trimming shortened V by 6 bases and J by 0 bases, and 8 bases separated the two germline ends. The CDR3 has 13 amino acids. Germline CDR1 is SNHLY and CDR2 is FYNNEI. CDR3 region: CASRDNMNTEAFF. The CDR3 DNA is TGTGCCAGCAGGGACAACATGAACACTGAAGCTTTCTTT.

The chain has TRBV7-8 and TRBJ2-2, with 10 bases lining up with TRBD2. J gave up 2 bases and V 6 bases, and 3 bases lay outside the gene matches. The CDR3 totals 15 residues. The germline V gene encodes CDR1 SGHVS and CDR2 FQNEAQ. CDR3 coding DNA: TGTGCCAGCAGTCAGCGGGGGGGCAACACCGGGGAGCTGTTTTTT. It translates to CASSQRGGNTGELFF.

The gene calls are TRBV19 and TRBJ1-5, with TRBD1 as a possible D gene (5 bases). The CDR3 runs 17 residues. V was shortened by 4 bases and J by 4 bases, with 20 bases between the two germline ends. CDR1 and CDR2 (germline): LNHDA, SQIVND (reference sequence). The CDR3 protein is CASSTPAGLIRNQPQHF. CDR3 coding DNA: TGTGCCAGTAGTACCCCCGCAGGGCTGATACGAAATCAGCCCCAGCATTTT.

The chain joins TRBV15 to TRBJ2-3, with unresolved D. The germline V and J ends were trimmed by 8 bases and 4 bases, with 13 bases remaining between them. This CDR3 has 13 residues. Per the germline V gene, CDR1 is LNHNV and CDR2 is YYDKDF (reference sequence). As DNA, the CDR3 is TGTGCCACCTTCTCAGGCGCCTCAGATACGCAGTATTTT. This sequence encodes CATFSGASDTQYF. Based on the CDR3 plus reference TRBV15 and TRBJ2-3, the full variable domain is DAMVIQNPRYQVTQFGKPVTLSCSQTLNHNVMYWYQQKSSQAPKLLFHYYDKDFNNEADTPDNFQSRRPNTSFCFLDIRSPGLGDTAMYLCATFSGASDTQYFGPGTRLTVL.

J is TRBJ2-7 and V is TRBV7-3, with 8 positions matching TRBD1. The CDR3 spans 13 residues. The V and J ends lost 5 bases and 7 bases, in that order; junction bases with no gene match: 7. Germline V gene sequence: CDR1 SGHTA, CDR2 FQGTGA. This CDR3 reads CASSGQGGGEQYF. DNA of the CDR3: TGTGCCAGCAGCGGACAGGGTGGAGGTGAGCAGTACTTC.

The chain carries TRBV19 and TRBJ2-1, with 12 bases matching TRBD2. The CDR3 is 17 amino acids. The V and J ends lost 6 bases and 4 bases, in that order; junction bases with no gene match: 10. CDR1 is LNHDA and CDR2 is SQIVND in the germline V gene (reference sequence). The CDR3 loop is CASRGLAGKARYNEQFF. The CDR3 DNA follows: TGTGCCAGTAGGGGACTAGCGGGTAAAGCTCGGTACAATGAGCAGTTCTTC.

A remark on this clone: A junction end diverges from the germline sequence, so it may reflect a read error. CDR3 bases: TGTGCCAGCAGAGAAGGACAGGGGGGGTCCGGGGAGCTGTTTTTT. This translates into CASREGQGGSGELFF. This chain links TRBV6-1 with TRBJ2-2; TRBD1 agrees at 10 bases. The CDR3 extends over 15 amino acids. Germline V gives CDR1 MNHNS, CDR2 SASEGT.

This clone has just one count. This sequence joins TRBV28 and TRBJ1-1; 7 nucleotides align to TRBD1. The CDR3 is 14 amino acids. The junction had 6 bases not matched to a gene; V was cut back by 4 bases and J by 4 bases. In germline, CDR1 is MDHEN, CDR2 SYDVKM. CDR3 in amino acids: CASSSRQGITEAFF. The CDR3 DNA follows: TGTGCCAGCAGTTCTCGACAGGGAATCACTGAAGCTTTCTTT.

The CDR3 DNA reads TGTGCCAGCAAGCGCACTCTCTCTAACTATGGCTACACCTTC. Amino acid sequence: CASKRTLSNYGYTF. The rearrangement uses TRBV5-6 and TRBJ1-2; D is undetermined. V was shortened by 6 bases and J by 0 bases, with 12 bases between the two germline ends. Per the germline V gene, CDR1 is SGHDT and CDR2 is YYEEEE. This CDR3 is 14 amino acids long. The entire variable domain, with the rest obtained from reference TRBV5-6 and TRBJ1-2, is as follows: DAGVTQSPTHLIKTRGQQVTLRCSPKSGHDTVSWYQQALGQGPQFIFQYYEEEERQRGNFPDRFSGHQFPNYSSELNVNALLLGDSALYLCASKRTLSNYGYTFGSGTRLTVV.

The chain carries TRBV5-1 and TRBJ1-4; D is unresolved. CDR1 and CDR2 from the germline V gene are SGHRS and YFSETQ. The V and J ends lost 3 bases and 11 bases respectively, with 17 bases between them. The CDR3 loop spans 14 amino acids. The CDR3 region has the DNA TGCGCCAGCAGCTCAGACGGAGGAGGGAGGAAACTGTTTTTT. This translates into CASSSDGGGRKLFF.

This clone turned up a few times. The rearrangement links TRBV2 to TRBJ2-7; 10 bases align to TRBD1. V dropped 2 bases and J dropped 7; count of bases not matched to a gene: 14. The CDR3 length is 17 residues. Germline V gene sequence: CDR1 SNHLY, CDR2 FYNNEI. CDR3 coding DNA: TGTGCCAGCAGTGAAAGGGGGACAGGGGTATCTTCGAGGGAGCAGTACTTC. It translates to CASSERGTGVSSREQYF.

This chain links TRBV6-2 or TRBV6-3 with TRBJ1-6; D is possibly TRBD1 (5 bases). Germline V gene sequence: CDR1 MNHEY, CDR2 SVGEGT. The CDR3 is made up of 15 amino acids. V lost 6 bases and J 7 bases, leaving 16 bases between the germline ends. The CDR3 DNA reads TGTGCCAGCAGCTCCCAGGGAAGCCAGAATTCACCCCTCCACTTT. Translated: CASSSQGSQNSPLHF.